This T cell receptor (beta chain) was profiled in a study of blood T cell repertoires in COVID-19. Study-level information: From T cells, B-cell-depleted T cells, or PBMCs came the material, which was cDNA or gDNA.

Per the authors' pipeline: It was from reference gene primer amplification that nucleated cell counts were estimated. Sequenced by immunoSEQ multiplex PCR; TCRdb stores in-frame clones only, minus some. V, J and clone size derive from that table, while D and trimming were established from the DNA sequence. This sample carries approximately 190,000 clones, roughly 87% of them seen once, and the ten largest clones take 5.5% to 7.5%. The germline CDR1 and CDR2 sequences are LNHDA and SQIVND (reference sequence). Trimming removed 6 bases from V and 0 bases from J, with 8 bases in between. The CDR3 sequence is 13 residues long.

This TCR was recovered from a woman in her thirties or forties with acute or convalescent COVID-19. The rearrangement joins TRBV19 to TRBJ1-1; no reliable D call. Sequenced material: peripheral blood. Written as DNA, the CDR3 is TGTGCCAGTAGACCAGTAATGAACACTGAAGCTTTCTTT. Protein product: CASRPVMNTEAFF.